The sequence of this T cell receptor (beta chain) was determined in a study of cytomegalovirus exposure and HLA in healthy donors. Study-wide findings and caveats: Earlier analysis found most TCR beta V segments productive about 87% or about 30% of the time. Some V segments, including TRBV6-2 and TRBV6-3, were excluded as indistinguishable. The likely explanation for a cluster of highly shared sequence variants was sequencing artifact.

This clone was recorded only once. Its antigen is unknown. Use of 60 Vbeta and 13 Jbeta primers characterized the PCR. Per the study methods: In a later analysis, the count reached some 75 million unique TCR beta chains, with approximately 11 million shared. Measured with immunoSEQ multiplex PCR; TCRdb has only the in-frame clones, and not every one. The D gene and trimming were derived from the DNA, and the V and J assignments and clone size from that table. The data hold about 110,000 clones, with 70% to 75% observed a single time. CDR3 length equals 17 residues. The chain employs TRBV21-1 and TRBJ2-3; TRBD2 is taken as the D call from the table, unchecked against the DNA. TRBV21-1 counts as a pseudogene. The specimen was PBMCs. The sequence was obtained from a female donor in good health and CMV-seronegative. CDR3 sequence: CASSKGPCGRCTDTQYF. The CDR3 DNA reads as TGTGCCAGCAGCAAAGGGCCCTGCGGGAGATGCACAGATACGCAGTATTTT.